The 9 T cell receptor beta chains listed next were all sequenced from one sample in a study of human T cells and chemical hapten exposure. In TCRdb, the RACE reads were re-called with MiXCR into one record per CDR3 protein. The table records fewer than 100,000 distinct CDR3 sequences, about 9.3% of them present only once. Time point specified: patch test 2, 6 weeks after DPC sensitization. The treatment: therapeutic diphenylcyclopropenone sensitization with weekly scalp DPC. The sample was whole blood, taken in connection with sensitization to the hapten diphenylcyclopropenone (DPC). These receptors were collected from a woman aged 40-49 years with alopecia areata. Some clones in this sample may be carry-over from other donors' samples.

V is TRBV28 and J is TRBJ2-5, with TRBD1 matching 7 bases. The CDR3 contains 13 residues. Germline assignment: CDR1 MDHEN and CDR2 SYDVKM. V gave up 6 bases and J gave up 2 bases; unmatched junction bases: 3. The CDR3 loop reads CASRRQGQETQYF. CDR3 coding DNA: TGTGCCAGCAGGCGACAGGGACAAGAGACCCAGTACTTC.

This chain links TRBV3-1 with TRBJ2-3; perhaps TRBD2 as D (6 bases). Trimming removed 3 bases at V and 0 bases at J, with 16 bases between. CDR3 length: 17 residues. The V gene's germline CDR1 is LGHDT and CDR2 YNNKEL (reference sequence). As DNA, the CDR3 is TGTGCCAGCAGCCAGATGCGAGGAGGGTGGAGCACAGATACGCAGTATTTT. Amino acids: CASSQMRGGWSTDTQYF.

The genes are TRBV6-5 and TRBJ2-7; D gene unclear. This CDR3 comprises 14 residues. Germline-derived CDR1 and CDR2 are MNHEY and SVGAGI. Trimming pared 6 bases from V and 2 bases from J, leaving 14 bases between. The DNA of the CDR3 is TGTGCCAGCAGCCCCCGATTAGGAACCTACGAGCAGTACTTC. Encoded protein: CASSPRLGTYEQYF.

The J gene is TRBJ2-5, the V gene TRBV27, with unresolved D. Trimming removed 2 bases at V and 4 bases at J, with 11 bases between. The CDR3 runs 14 residues. Germline V gene data show CDR1 as MNHEY and CDR2 as SMNVEV (reference sequence). In DNA, the CDR3 is TGTGCCAGCAGTTTAAGGGTTGACGGAGAGACCCAGTACTTC. Translation gives CASSLRVDGETQYF.

The table lists this clonotype with many counts. V usage is TRBV7-3 and J usage is TRBJ2-6; D is undetermined. V was pared by 2 bases and J by 0 bases, with 11 bases between. The CDR3 consists of 17 residues. The germline CDR1 and CDR2 sequences are SGHTA and FQGTGA. CDR3 nucleotides: TGTGCCAGCAGCTTACATGTCAGACTCTCTGGGGCCAACGTCCTGACTTTC. Translation: CASSLHVRLSGANVLTF.

Ten or more counts support this clonotype. This chain uses TRBV7-9 with TRBJ2-1, with D perhaps matching TRBD1 (6 bases). The V end lost 6 bases, the J end lost 3 bases, and 18 bases lay between the germline ends. Germline loops: CDR1 SEHNR, CDR2 FQNEAQ (reference sequence). The CDR3 covers 16 residues. In nucleotides, the CDR3 is TGTGCCAGCAGTCTGGGGAGAGGGGGATTCTACAATGAGCAGTTCTTC. The encoded protein is CASSLGRGGFYNEQFF.

The chain employs TRBV20-1 and TRBJ2-2; TRBD2 might be the D (6 bases). This CDR3 is built from 14 residues. V dropped 3 bases and J dropped 3 bases, with 11 bases sitting between them. Per the germline V gene, CDR1 is DFQATT and CDR2 is SNEGSKA (reference sequence). The CDR3, as DNA: TGCAGTGCTAGGCCCGGGACTGACACCGGGGAGCTGTTTTTT. Translation: CSARPGTDTGELFF.

V is TRBV12-3 or TRBV12-4 and J is TRBJ2-7, with TRBD1 matching 9 bases. The trim removed 1 base at V and 7 bases at J, leaving 8 bases unmatched. The CDR3 contains 15 residues. In DNA, the CDR3 is TGTGCCAGCAGTTTAGGAACAGGGGGCCTAAGGGAGCAGTACTTC. The encoded protein is CASSLGTGGLREQYF.

This clonotype has a count of ten or more. The chain recombines TRBV28 with TRBJ2-3, with TRBD2 identical over 11 bases. V lost 2 bases to trimming and J lost 3 bases; unmatched junction nucleotides: 4. CDR1 is MDHEN and CDR2 is SYDVKM in the germline V gene. The CDR3 length is 16 residues. The CDR3 here is CASSLTGTSGTDTQYF. The CDR3 nucleotides read TGTGCCAGCAGTTTAACCGGGACTAGCGGTACAGATACGCAGTATTTT.